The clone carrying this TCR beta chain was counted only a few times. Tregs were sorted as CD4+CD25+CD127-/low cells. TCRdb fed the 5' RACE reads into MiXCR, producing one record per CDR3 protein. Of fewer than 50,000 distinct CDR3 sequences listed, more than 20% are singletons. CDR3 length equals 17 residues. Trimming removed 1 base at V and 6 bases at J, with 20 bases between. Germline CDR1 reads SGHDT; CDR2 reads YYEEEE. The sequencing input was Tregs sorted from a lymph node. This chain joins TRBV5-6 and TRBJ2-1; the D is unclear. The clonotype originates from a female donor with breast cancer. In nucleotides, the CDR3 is TGTGCCAGCAGCTTGAGGTACAGAGCCCGGGTCTCCAATGAGCAGTTCTTC. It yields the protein CASSLRYRARVSNEQFF.